The 24 T cell receptor beta chains given below trace back to one sample, sequenced in a study of neurological immune-mediated disorders. Stated time point: technical triplicate 1. TCRdb re-analysed the 5' RACE reads in MiXCR, keeping a single row per CDR3 protein. The repertoire includes tens of thousands of distinct CDR3 sequences, over 8.5% of them detected once, and roughly 3.7% sits in the top ten. Specimen: PBMCs. The receptors derive from a man aged 55 to 70 with HTLV-1-associated myelopathy (HAM/TSP).

This clonotype ranks as medium-sized. The chain recombines TRBV10-1 with TRBJ1-1; D is possibly TRBD1 (5 bases). Per the germline V gene, CDR1 is WNHNN and CDR2 is SYGVQD (reference sequence). CDR3 length equals 16 residues. Trimming cost V 5 bases and J 6 bases, with 22 bases left between them. CDR3 in amino acids: CASSPGRGNILSEAFF. Here the CDR3 DNA reads TGCGCCAGCAGTCCGGGACGGGGAAACATACTTTCTGAAGCTTTCTTT.

In this sample, this clonotype turned up many times. For the CDR3, the DNA is TGCAGCGTTGATGGGACAGGGGGCGCAGGAGATACGCAGTATTTT. This codes for CSVDGTGGAGDTQYF. The chain couples TRBV29-1 to TRBJ2-3; 12 bases fit TRBD1. J lost 5 bases, V lost 3 bases, and 6 bases had no gene match. This CDR3 comprises 15 residues. Germline V lookup: CDR1 SQVTM, CDR2 ANQGSEA.

As to this clonotype: No conserved phenylalanine or tryptophan is present at the end of the CDR3, so a read error is the likely explanation. CDR3: CVIGGQSSYEQYL. The CDR3 DNA reads as TGTGTCATCGGGGGGCAAAGCTCCTACGAGCAGTACTTA. The chain is built from TRBV10-3 and TRBJ2-7; weak D call: TRBD2 (7 bases). CDR1 ENHRY and CDR2 SYGVKD come from the germline V gene. CDR3 length: 13 amino acids.

The sample holds many counts of this clonotype. The chain carries TRBV11-2 and TRBJ1-2; TRBD1 matches at 9 bases. Germline trimming cut 5 bases from V and 8 bases from J; bases unmatched to any gene: 15. The germline V gene encodes CDR1 SGHAT and CDR2 FQNNGV. The CDR3 runs to 16 residues. Here the CDR3 DNA reads TGTGCCAGCAGCGGAGGCTTAGGACAGGGGATGGGGGGCTACACCTTC. Its translation is CASSGGLGQGMGGYTF.

This clonotype was observed many times. The chain combines TRBV10-3 with TRBJ2-7, with 7 bases fitting TRBD2. With 4 bases clipped from V and 6 bases from J, the junction kept 12 bases outside the gene matches. Per the germline V gene, CDR1 is ENHRY and CDR2 is SYGVKD. The CDR3 contains 15 residues. The CDR3 bases are TGTGCCATCAGTGGTAATAGGGGAGGGCCGGGCGAGCAGTACTTC. It codes for CAISGNRGGPGEQYF.

This clonotype was observed many times. The chain is built from TRBV7-3 and TRBJ1-5; D gene ambiguous. There are 15 residues in the CDR3. V gave up 2 bases and J gave up 1 base, with 9 bases separating them. Germline V CDR1 and CDR2: SGHTA, FQGTGA. This CDR3 reads CASSLPDPSNQPQHF. The DNA of the CDR3 is TGTGCCAGCAGCTTACCAGATCCGAGCAATCAGCCCCAGCATTTT.

A remark on this clonotype: A single base separates this from a much larger clone, so it may be a read error. The genes are TRBV11-3 and TRBJ2-1; 7 nucleotides agree with TRBD2. CDR1 is SGHNT, CDR2 YENEEA, per germline. The CDR3 runs 17 residues. The CDR3 region has the DNA TGTGCCAGCATCTTAGTCGGGGGGTTTAGCTCCTACAATGAGCAGTTCTTC. It specifies CASILVGGFSSYNEQFF.

This clonotype was found many times. The V and J genes are TRBV20-1 and TRBJ2-1, with TRBD1 as a possible D gene (6 bases). CDR3 length: 15 amino acids. Germline loops: CDR1 DFQATT, CDR2 SNEGSKA (reference sequence). Trimming pared 5 bases from V and 6 bases from J, leaving 20 bases between. CDR3 sequence reads: CSAPPLGQGSNEQFF. CDR3 DNA: TGCAGTGCTCCACCTCTGGGGCAGGGGTCCAATGAGCAGTTCTTC.

This clonotype was detected ten times or more. The chain joins TRBV11-2 to TRBJ2-3, with no clear D. The germline V and J ends were trimmed by 0 bases and 3 bases, with 16 bases remaining between them. This CDR3 spans 17 amino acids. Germline V gene lookup returns CDR1 SGHAT and CDR2 FQNNGV. The CDR3 coding sequence is TGTGCCAGCAGCTTAGATCCCAGGAACAGTCCAACAGATACGCAGTATTTT. This sequence encodes CASSLDPRNSPTDTQYF.

This clonotype was observed many times. This chain uses TRBV7-2 with TRBJ2-7, with a possible D match to TRBD2 (5 bases). Per the germline V gene, CDR1 is SGHTA and CDR2 is FQGNSA. Deletions cut 1 base from V and 4 bases from J, with 8 bases between. The CDR3 has 13 amino acids. Written as DNA, the CDR3 is TGTGCCAGCAGCTTAGTTGGAGGTTACGAGCAGTACTTC. Residues: CASSLVGGYEQYF.

In this sample, this clonotype turned up many times. The chain uses TRBV3-1 and TRBJ2-1, with D hard to call. CDR3 length equals 15 residues. Per germline, CDR1 LGHDT and CDR2 YNNKEL (reference sequence). V gave up 0 bases and J gave up 5 bases, with 11 bases separating them. CDR3 sequence: CASSQDPGPHNEQFF. CDR3 DNA: TGTGCCAGCAGCCAAGATCCCGGCCCGCACAATGAGCAGTTCTTC.

In this sample, this clonotype turned up many times. This rearrangement joins TRBV9 to TRBJ1-3, with 8 bases identical to TRBD1. Unmatched junction bases numbered 14, after V lost 3 bases and J lost 0 bases. The CDR3 length is 19 residues. Looked up from germline, CDR1 is SGDLS and CDR2 is YYNGEE. CDR3 amino acids: CASSAPRQGYATSGNTIYF. The CDR3 bases are TGTGCCAGCAGCGCCCCTCGACAGGGGTATGCGACCTCTGGAAACACCATATATTTT.

Ten or more counts support this clonotype. This rearrangement joins TRBV28 to TRBJ1-5; TRBD1 is a possible D gene (6 bases). Germline V gene lookup returns CDR1 MDHEN and CDR2 SYDVKM. V lost 6 bases and J lost 0, with 24 bases in between. The CDR3 extends over 19 amino acids. The CDR3 here is CASSPPGAEFFDSNQPQHF. As DNA, the CDR3 is TGTGCCAGCAGCCCTCCGGGGGCAGAATTTTTTGATAGCAATCAGCCCCAGCATTTT.

This clonotype was picked up many times. This chain uses TRBV7-8 with TRBJ2-7, with D perhaps matching TRBD2 (5 bases). The CDR3 contains 15 residues. Germline assignment: CDR1 SGHVS and CDR2 FQNEAQ. V dropped 3 bases and J dropped 2 bases, with 14 bases sitting between them. CDR3 protein: CASSLGDEGTYEQYF. The CDR3 coding sequence is TGTGCCAGCAGCTTGGGTGATGAGGGCACCTACGAGCAGTACTTC.

This clonotype was seen at least ten times. The rearrangement joins TRBV11-3 to TRBJ2-2; no clear D gene. Trimming took off 3 bases at V and 1 base at J, with 9 bases between the two ends. This CDR3 comprises 15 residues. CDR1 SGHNT and CDR2 YENEEA come from the germline V gene. For the CDR3, the DNA is TGTGCCAGCAGCTTCTCGCGGCTGAACACCGGGGAGCTGTTTTTT. Encoded protein: CASSFSRLNTGELFF.

This clonotype has a count of ten or more. This chain links TRBV29-1 with TRBJ2-7, with 8 bases lining up with TRBD1. Germline-derived CDR1 and CDR2 are SQVTM and ANQGSEA. V shed 4 bases and J 6 bases; nucleotides not matched to a gene: 5. This CDR3 region has 12 residues. The CDR3 DNA is TGCAGCGTTGTCTCAGGGGGCGGCGAGCAGTACTTC. Amino acid sequence: CSVVSGGGEQYF.

This clonotype is medium-sized. The chain joins TRBV4-3 to TRBJ1-4; D might be TRBD1 (6 bases). Germline-derived CDR1 and CDR2 are LGHNA and YSLEER. The length of the CDR3 is 17 residues. Trimming removed 5 bases at V and 8 bases at J, with 24 bases between. The CDR3: CASSEYRDTQAGEKLFF. CDR3 nucleotide sequence: TGCGCCAGCAGCGAATACCGGGACACTCAAGCCGGGGAAAAACTGTTTTTT.

This clonotype has a count of ten or more. The gene calls are TRBV7-2 and TRBJ2-1, with D tentatively TRBD1 (6 bases). The germline V and J ends were trimmed by 5 bases and 13 bases, with 15 bases remaining between them. Germline V gives CDR1 SGHTA, CDR2 FQGNSA. The CDR3 is 12 residues long. CDR3 protein: CASSRDTLLQFF. The CDR3, as DNA: TGTGCCAGCAGCCGGGACACCCTCCTTCAGTTCTTC. Filled out from reference TRBV7-2 and TRBJ2-1, the complete variable domain reads GAGVSQSPSNKVTEKGKDVELRCDPISGHTALYWYRQSLGQGLEFLIYFQGNSAPDKSGLPSDRFSAERTGGSVSTLTIQRTQQEDSAVYLCASSRDTLLQFFGPGTRLTVL.

This clonotype came up many times. The rearrangement uses TRBV20-1 and TRBJ1-4; D gene uncertain. This CDR3 region has 11 residues. V lost 6 bases to trimming and J lost 7 bases, with 9 bases between them. In germline, CDR1 is DFQATT, CDR2 SNEGSKA (reference sequence). The CDR3 region has the DNA TGCAGTGCCATCGACGGTGAAAAACTGTTTTTT. It specifies CSAIDGEKLFF.

In its sample, this clonotype was seen many times. It may be a read error: a sequence one base away is much more abundant. V is TRBV7-2 and J is TRBJ2-1; 7 nucleotides align to TRBD1. Germline CDR1 and CDR2: SGHTA and FQGNSA. The CDR3 contains 14 residues. V trimming: 5 bases; J trimming: 8 bases; junction bases outside the gene matches: 9. The CDR3, as DNA: TGTGCCAGCAGCCCCAGACAGGGATGGGATGAGCAGTTCTTC. Protein product: CASSPRQGWDEQFF.

This clonotype came up a few times. With a much larger clone just one base away, this may be a read error. The V gene is TRBV18, the J gene TRBJ2-3; D not resolved. Trimming took off 2 bases at V and 5 bases at J, with 5 bases between the two ends. This CDR3 comprises 12 residues. Germline assignment: CDR1 KGHSH and CDR2 LQKENI. CDR3 amino acids: CASSPGVDTQYF. In DNA, the CDR3 is TGTGCCAGCTCACCAGGCGTAGATACGCAGTATTTT. Drawing the rest from reference TRBV18 and TRBJ2-3, the complete variable domain is NAGVMQNPRHLVRRRGQEARLRCSPMKGHSHVYWYRQLPEEGLKFMVYLQKENIIDESGMPKERFSAEFPKEGPSILRIQQVVRGDSAAYFCASSPGVDTQYFGPGTRLTVL.

By share of the sample, this clonotype is large. J is TRBJ1-4 and V is TRBV28; unclear D gene. The germline V gene has CDR1 MDHEN and CDR2 SYDVKM. The CDR3 totals 15 residues. V was pared by 5 bases and J by 3 bases, with 13 bases between. This chain's CDR3 is CASSPSGGPNEKLFF. The CDR3 DNA is TGTGCCAGCAGTCCCTCGGGAGGCCCTAATGAAAAACTGTTTTTT.

By share, this clonotype ranks as medium-sized. J is TRBJ2-1 and V is TRBV5-1, with 14 bases fitting TRBD2. V was clipped by 3 bases and J by 6 bases; unmatched bases: 5. Germline CDR1 and CDR2: SGHRS and YFSETQ. The CDR3 covers 16 residues. CDR3 in amino acids: CASSSSGLAGVNEQFF. The CDR3 region has the DNA TGCGCCAGCAGCTCATCGGGACTAGCGGGAGTCAATGAGCAGTTCTTC.

Ten or more counts support this clonotype. The chain carries TRBV28 and TRBJ2-5, with 9 bases aligning to TRBD2. Trimming took 7 bases from V and 5 from J; bases not matched to a gene: 17. The CDR3 is made up of 17 amino acids. Germline V gives CDR1 MDHEN, CDR2 SYDVKM. CDR3 in amino acids: CASNPPGVAGARETQYF. CDR3 nucleotides: TGTGCCAGCAACCCTCCCGGGGTAGCGGGAGCTAGGGAGACCCAGTACTTC. The variable domain in full, completed from reference TRBV28 and TRBJ2-5, reads DVKVTQSSRYLVKRTGEKVFLECVQDMDHENMFWYRQDPGLGLRLIYFSYDVKMKEKGDIPEGYSVSREKKERFSLILESASTNQTSMYLCASNPPGVAGARETQYFGPGTRLLVL.